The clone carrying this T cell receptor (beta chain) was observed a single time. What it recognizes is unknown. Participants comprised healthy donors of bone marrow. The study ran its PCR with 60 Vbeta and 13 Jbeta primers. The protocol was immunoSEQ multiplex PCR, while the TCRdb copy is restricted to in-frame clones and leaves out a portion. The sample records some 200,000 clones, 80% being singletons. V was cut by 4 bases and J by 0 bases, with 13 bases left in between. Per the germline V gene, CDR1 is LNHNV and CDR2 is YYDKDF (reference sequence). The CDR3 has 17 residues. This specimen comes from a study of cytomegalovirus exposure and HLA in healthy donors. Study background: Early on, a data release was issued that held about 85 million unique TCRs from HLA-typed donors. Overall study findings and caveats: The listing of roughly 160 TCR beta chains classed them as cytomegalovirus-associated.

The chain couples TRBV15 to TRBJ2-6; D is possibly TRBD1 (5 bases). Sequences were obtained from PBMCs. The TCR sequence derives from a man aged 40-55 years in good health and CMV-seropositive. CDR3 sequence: CATSTGWGNSGANVLTF. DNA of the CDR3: TGTGCCACCAGCACAGGGTGGGGAAACTCTGGGGCCAACGTCCTGACTTTC.